Listed below are T cell receptor beta chains from one sample, sequenced in a study of cytotoxic CD8 clonotypes in ibrutinib-treated CLL. TCRdb's copy holds only in-frame clones and misses some; the assay was immunoSEQ multiplex PCR. Of around 97,000 clones listed, about 72% are singletons. The sample consisted of PBMCs, taken after 12 months of ibrutinib treatment. These receptors all stem from a human donor with chronic lymphocytic leukemia. CDR3s include the opening cysteine and the closing phenylalanine or tryptophan. D genes are given only for firm matches. Size tells how often a clone was seen (once, few, many) or the class of an expanded clone, and some rows leave it out.

TRBJ1-4,TRBV30,.,.,CAWRDLRASNEKLFF,TGTGCCTGGAGGGATCTACGGGCCTCAAATGAAAAACTGTTTTTT
TRBJ2-7,TRBV19,few,TRBD1,CASSIGDRGLYEQYF,TGTGCCAGTAGTATTGGGGACAGGGGGCTCTACGAGCAGTACTTC
TRBJ2-5,TRBV28,.,TRBD1,CASSFAVRLQGLQETQYF,TGTGCCAGCAGTTTCGCGGTACGGTTACAGGGGCTCCAAGAGACCCAGTACTTC
TRBJ2-4,TRBV2,.,TRBD2,CASSWSAGDKNIQYF,TGTGCCAGCAGTTGGTCAGCGGGGGACAAAAACATTCAGTACTTC
TRBJ2-3,TRBV6-6,.,TRBD2,CASRGIAGATDTQYF,TGTGCCAGCAGGGGAATAGCGGGGGCCACAGATACGCAGTATTTT
TRBJ1-5,TRBV5-6,.,TRBD1,CASSKDRDQPQHF,TGTGCCAGCAGCAAGGACAGGGACCAGCCCCAGCATTTT
TRBJ2-7,TRBV30,.,TRBD2,CAWSRSGGGYEQYF,TGTGCCTGGAGTCGGTCGGGGGGTGGGTACGAGCAGTACTTC
TRBJ2-3,TRBV5-4,.,TRBD2,CASSTRALAGGITDTQYF,TGTGCCAGCAGCACGCGGGCGCTAGCGGGGGGAATCACAGATACGCAGTATTTT
TRBJ2-5,TRBV29-1,.,TRBD2,CSTTGGTSQYF,TGCAGCACAACCGGGGGGACTTCCCAGTACTTC
TRBJ1-2,TRBV18,.,.,CASSGQGTNYGYTF,TGTGCCAGCTCAGGCCAAGGGACTAACTATGGCTACACCTTC
TRBJ2-6,TRBV10-1,.,TRBD1,CASSERGQGLSGANVLTF,TGCGCCAGCAGTGAGCGGGGACAGGGGCTCTCTGGGGCCAACGTCCTGACTTTC
TRBJ1-1,TRBV6-6,.,.,CASSSFQANTEAFF,TGTGCCAGCAGTTCATTCCAGGCGAACACTGAAGCTTTCTTT
TRBJ1-4,TRBV11-3,.,.,CASSLDRTALFF,TGTGCCAGCAGCTTAGATCGGACAGCCCTGTTTTTT
TRBJ1-1,TRBV18,.,TRBD1,CASSPTGDTEAFF,TGTGCCAGCTCACCCACAGGGGACACTGAAGCTTTCTTT
TRBJ1-2,TRBV7-2,.,TRBD1,CASSSARDRYGYTF,TGTGCCAGCAGCTCCGCCCGGGACAGATATGGCTACACCTTC
TRBJ2-1,TRBV21-1,.,.,CASTPNPYGTGYGGYYNEQFF,TGTGCCAGCACCCCCAACCCGTATGGGACAGGGTATGGGGGTTACTACAATGAGCAGTTCTTC
TRBJ2-4,TRBV19,.,TRBD2,CASSLGREGNIQYF,TGTGCCAGTAGCCTTGGAAGGGAGGGGAACATTCAGTACTTC
TRBJ2-3,TRBV5-4,.,TRBD2,CASSSWRGDTQYF,TGTGCCAGCAGCTCTTGGCGGGGGGATACGCAGTATTTT
TRBJ1-1,TRBV29-1,.,.,CSVGPVDGSEAFF,TGCAGCGTTGGGCCGGTGGACGGTAGTGAAGCTTTCTTT
TRBJ2-7,TRBV11-3,.,TRBD1,CASSTGTGVYEQYF,TGTGCCAGCAGCACAGGGACAGGTGTGTACGAGCAGTACTTC